Below, 4 T cell receptor beta chains from the same sample are listed, as sequenced in a study of cytomegalovirus exposure and HLA in healthy donors. The PCR was carried out with 60 Vbeta primers and 13 Jbeta primers. Profiled with immunoSEQ multiplex PCR; TCRdb holds only in-frame clones, not every one. Reported are roughly 40,000 clones; the ten largest clones contain about 8%. The specimen sequenced was PBMCs. The receptors shown here come from a male donor in good health and CMV-seronegative.

V gene TRBV11-2 combines with J gene TRBJ1-2; 8 nucleotides match TRBD1. This CDR3 contains 15 residues. The trim removed 4 bases at V and 5 bases at J, leaving 9 bases unmatched. From germline, CDR1 is SGHAT and CDR2 FQNNGV. This chain's CDR3 is CASSSPGQGWYGYTF. The CDR3 DNA reads TGTGCCAGCAGCTCACCCGGACAGGGCTGGTATGGCTACACCTTC.

The chain uses TRBV4-1 and TRBJ1-1; tentatively, D is TRBD1 (5 bases). V was pared by 5 bases and J by 1 base, with 11 bases between. Per germline, CDR1 MGHRA and CDR2 YSYEKL. The CDR3 covers 14 residues. CDR3 nucleotide sequence: TGCGCCAGCAGCTCACGGACACCGAACACTGAAGCTTTCTTT. It specifies CASSSRTPNTEAFF.

The chain employs TRBV9 and TRBJ1-2; TRBD1 matches at 9 bases. Looked up from germline, CDR1 is SGDLS and CDR2 is YYNGEE. Trimming took 1 base from V and 0 from J; bases not matched to a gene: 4. The CDR3 has 16 amino acids. In DNA form, the CDR3 reads TGTGCCAGCAGCGTATCGGGGACAGGGACTAACTATGGCTACACCTTC. Translating gives CASSVSGTGTNYGYTF.

V and J are TRBV7-9 and TRBJ2-1, with 9 bases identical to TRBD2. From germline, CDR1 is SEHNR and CDR2 FQNEAQ (reference sequence). The CDR3 is 15 residues long. V was clipped by 1 base and J by 4 bases; unmatched bases: 2. CDR3 sequence (DNA): TGTGCCAGCAGCTTAGGCGGGAGGGCATACAATGAGCAGTTCTTC. This translates into CASSLGGRAYNEQFF.